This T cell receptor (beta chain) was documented in a study of CD8 T cells in ankylosing spondylitis. The study's findings and limits: Reports say disease-linked clones showed up significantly more in matched ankylosing spondylitis synovial fluid. There was a TCR beta motif, made of several highly homologous variants, that appeared characteristic of ankylosing spondylitis blood. Disease-linked clones displayed a CD8+ phenotype and appeared relatively rarely in peripheral blood.

Scientists made TCR beta libraries using quantitative 5'-RACE with molecular barcodes. A single record per CDR3 protein comes from TCRdb applying MiXCR to the 5' RACE reads. The data contain around 340,000 distinct CDR3 sequences, roughly 15% of them singletons. This clonotype has just a few counts. Its specificity is not known. The receptor was isolated from a male donor with ankylosing spondylitis or in good health (not recorded which). The sequencing input was blood, either unsorted or a sorted T cell fraction (not recorded which).

This chain's CDR3 is CASSPRTGNSYEQYF. DNA for the CDR3: TGTGCCAGCAGTCCTCGGACAGGGAACTCCTACGAGCAGTACTTC. This chain connects TRBV27 to TRBJ2-7; TRBD1 aligns across 8 bases. V gave up 5 bases and J gave up 0 bases; unmatched junction bases: 6. CDR1 is MNHEY, CDR2 SMNVEV, per germline (reference sequence). This CDR3 is built from 15 residues.